Detailed here is one T cell receptor (beta chain). This clonotype was recorded at least ten times. Its antigen has not been determined. The input lacks base qualities; no much larger clone sits a single base away. The data stem from a study of breast tumors, draining lymph nodes, adjacent tissues (dated by TCRdb to 2016 to 2017). At the level of the whole study: Breast cancer patients provided tumor, adjacent nontumor tissue and axillary lymph nodes, and the study compared the TCR beta repertoires across these three sources. The study was designed to assess the relationships and possible T-cell exchange between tumor, surrounding tissue and draining lymph node repertoires in human breast cancer. On the study overall, not on this receptor specifically: T-cell repertoire diversity in tumors was found to be lower than in lymph nodes but higher than in nontumor tissue, and preferential V and J gene usage was observed. Tumor and nontumor tissue repertoires were significantly more similar in luminal-like than in basal-like breast cancer. A scenario in which most tumor T cells derive from the lymph node and then expand within tumor tissue was judged to be consistent with the data. The conclusion that tumor T cells originate in lymph nodes was presented as consistent with a hypothesis rather than as directly demonstrated.

Lymph node samples came from the axillary draining lymph nodes of breast cancer patients. Sequencer: Illumina HiSeq 2000. Multiplex PCR amplification was used to build the TCR beta chain libraries. High-throughput sequencing was used to analyze the amplified TCR beta chain products. Starting from the raw public reads, TCRdb applied fastp trimming at Q25, assembled clones with MiXCR and retained in-frame beta chains. A single entry per CDR3 protein holds the most common genes and DNA from its merged rows. For this sample there are about 230,000 distinct CDR3 sequences; approximately 30% appear just once. The ten largest clonotypes hold 1.2% to 1.5% of the sample. At the junction V is shortened by 8 bases and J by 0 bases, with 11 bases in between. CDR1 and CDR2, per the germline V gene, are KGHSH and LQKENI. Inclusive of the bounding cysteine and phenylalanine, the CDR3 is 14 residues long. The entry retains the CDR3 DNA only, 42 bases that are in frame from base 1.

The rearranged chain carries TRBV18 and TRBJ1-3; no D gene call is confident. Input material: axillary lymph node tissue. The TCR sequence derives from a female donor with breast cancer. Some clones in this sample may be carry-over from other donors' samples. The nucleotide sequence reads as follows: TGTGCCAGCAGCCCCTCGAGCTCTGGAAACACCATATATTTT. It translates to CASSPSSSGNTIYF.